This T cell receptor beta chain is drawn from a study of blood T cell repertoires in COVID-19. Study-wide background: Sites in the United States, Italy and Spain provided acute and convalescent COVID-19 samples. Sources were T cells, B-cell-depleted T cells, or PBMCs; the material itself was cDNA or gDNA.

Original methodology: Reference gene primers were amplified, and this amplification served to estimate nucleated cell counts. Sequencing used immunoSEQ multiplex PCR; TCRdb keeps in-frame clones, though not all of them. The DNA was the basis for D and trimming; V, J and clone size are from that table. The sample has more than 200,000 clones; 65% to 85% are singletons. This CDR3 comprises 17 residues. The ends lost 6 bases at V and 0 bases at J; junction bases unmatched: 10. Germline loops: CDR1 SNHLY, CDR2 FYNNEI. The V gene is TRBV2, the J gene TRBJ1-5; 8 positions agree with TRBD1. This clonotype originated in a woman aged 40 to 50 with active or convalescent COVID-19. Sequences were obtained from peripheral blood. CDR3 region: CASSPDRGGYSNQPQHF. Here the CDR3 DNA reads TGTGCCAGCAGCCCCGACAGGGGAGGGTATAGCAATCAGCCCCAGCATTTT.